This entry lists 5 T cell receptor beta chains sequenced from one sample in a study of blood T cell repertoires in COVID-19. TCRdb keeps only in-frame clones here, not all; method: immunoSEQ multiplex PCR. The table includes under 500,000 clones, about 89% detected once. Input material: peripheral blood. These receptors were collected from a woman in her twenties or thirties with acute or convalescent COVID-19.

This clone was detected only a few times. V is TRBV19 and J is TRBJ2-7; maybe TRBD2 (5 bases). Germline CDR1 is LNHDA and CDR2 is SQIVND (reference sequence). The CDR3 runs to 12 residues. The V and J ends lost 6 bases and 2 bases respectively, with 8 bases between them. The DNA of the CDR3 is TGTGCCAGTAGCGGGGTTCCCTACGAGCAGTACTTC. It is translated as CASSGVPYEQYF. The full variable domain, with the rest looked up from reference TRBV19 and TRBJ2-7, is DGGITQSPKYLFRKEGQNVTLSCEQNLNHDAMYWYRQDPGQGLRLIYYSQIVNDFQKGDIAEGYSVSREKKESFPLTVTSAQKNPTAFYLCASSGVPYEQYFGPGTRLTVT.

The chain is built from TRBV3-1 (or the pseudogene TRBV3-2) and TRBJ2-7; possible D gene TRBD2, 7 bases. Trimming took off 4 bases at V and 5 bases at J, with 18 bases between the two ends. The CDR3 contains 15 residues. Looked up from germline, CDR1 is LGHDT and CDR2 is YNNKEL (reference sequence). In nucleotides, the CDR3 is TGTGCCAGCAGCCGGGGAGGGGGACCACAAGACGAGCAGTACTTC. This sequence encodes CASSRGGGPQDEQYF.

The rearrangement uses TRBV2 and TRBJ1-2; D is unresolved. Germline V lookup: CDR1 SNHLY, CDR2 FYNNEI. V lost 3 bases to trimming and J lost 7 bases, with 6 bases between them. This CDR3 is 11 amino acids long. CDR3 nucleotide sequence: TGTGCCAGCAGTGAGAGAGGTGGCTACACCTTC. It encodes CASSERGGYTF. Full variable domain (missing parts from reference TRBV2 and TRBJ1-2): EPEVTQTPSHQVTQMGQEVILRCVPISNHLYFYWYRQILGQKVEFLVSFYNNEISEKSEIFDDQFSVERPDGSNFTLKIRSTKLEDSAMYFCASSERGGYTFGSGTRLTVV.

This sequence joins TRBV28 and TRBJ2-7; 10 positions agree with TRBD1. Germline V gives CDR1 MDHEN, CDR2 SYDVKM. The CDR3 runs 14 residues. V dropped 6 bases and J dropped 3; count of bases not matched to a gene: 5. In DNA form, the CDR3 reads TGTGCCAGCAGGGGACAGGGGTTCCTCTACGAGCAGTACTTC. It translates to CASRGQGFLYEQYF. The full variable domain, in which reference TRBV28 and TRBJ2-7 provide the parts outside the CDR3, is DVKVTQSSRYLVKRTGEKVFLECVQDMDHENMFWYRQDPGLGLRLIYFSYDVKMKEKGDIPEGYSVSREKKERFSLILESASTNQTSMYLCASRGQGFLYEQYFGPGTRLTVT.

There are a few counts of this clone. The chain uses TRBV28 and TRBJ1-1; D is undetermined. The CDR3 consists of 12 residues. Germline CDR1 and CDR2: MDHEN and SYDVKM. The V end lost 6 bases, the J end lost 7 bases, and 12 bases lay between the germline ends. The CDR3 loop reads CASSQLQFEAFF. As DNA, the CDR3 is TGTGCCAGCAGCCAGTTGCAGTTTGAAGCTTTCTTT.